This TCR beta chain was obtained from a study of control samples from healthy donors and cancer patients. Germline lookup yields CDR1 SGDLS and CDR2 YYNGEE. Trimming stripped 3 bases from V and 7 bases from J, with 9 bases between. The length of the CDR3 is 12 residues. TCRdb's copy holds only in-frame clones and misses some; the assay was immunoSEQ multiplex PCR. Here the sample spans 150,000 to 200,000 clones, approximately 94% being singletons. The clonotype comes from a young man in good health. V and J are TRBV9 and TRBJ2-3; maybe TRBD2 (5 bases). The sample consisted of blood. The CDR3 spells CASSGPGNTQYF. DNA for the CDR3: TGTGCCAGCAGCGGCCCGGGGAATACGCAGTATTTT. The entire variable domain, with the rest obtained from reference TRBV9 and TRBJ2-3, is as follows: DSGVTQTPKHLITATGQRVTLRCSPRSGDLSVYWYQQSLDQGLQFLIQYYNGEERAKGNILERFSAQQFPDLHSELNLSSLELGDSALYFCASSGPGNTQYFGPGTRLTVL.